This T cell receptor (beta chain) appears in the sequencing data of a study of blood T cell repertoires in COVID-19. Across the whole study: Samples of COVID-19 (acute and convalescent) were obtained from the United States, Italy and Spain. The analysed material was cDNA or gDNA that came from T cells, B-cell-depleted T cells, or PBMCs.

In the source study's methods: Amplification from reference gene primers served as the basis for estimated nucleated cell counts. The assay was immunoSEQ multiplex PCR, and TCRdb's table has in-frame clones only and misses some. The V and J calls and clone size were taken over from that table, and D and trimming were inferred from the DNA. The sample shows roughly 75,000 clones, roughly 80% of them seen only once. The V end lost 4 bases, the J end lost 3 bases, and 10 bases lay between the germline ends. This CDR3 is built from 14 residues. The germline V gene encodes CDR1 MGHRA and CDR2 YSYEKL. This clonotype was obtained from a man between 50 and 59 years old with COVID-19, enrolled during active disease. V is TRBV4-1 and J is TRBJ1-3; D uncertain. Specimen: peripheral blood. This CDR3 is CASSLRGIGNTIYF. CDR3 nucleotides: TGCGCCAGCAGCCTTCGGGGTATTGGAAACACCATATATTTT.